Each of the 7 T cell receptor beta chains below was sequenced from the same sample in a study of T cell clones after liver transplantation. The repertoire was sequenced with immunoSEQ multiplex PCR; TCRdb's copy has only in-frame clones and lacks some. The repertoire has around 120,000 clones, less than 95% of them found once; the top ten carry approximately 0.78%. The source material was CD4+ T cells from blood, sampled 12 months after liver transplant. The source is a human patient who received a liver transplant. These T cells may partly come from the graft donor.

The V call is TRBV28, the J call TRBJ2-1; D is uncertain. The CDR3 totals 10 residues. Germline V gene lookup returns CDR1 MDHEN and CDR2 SYDVKM. V shed 5 bases and J shed 8 bases, with 4 bases lying between them. The CDR3 sequence: CASSRYEQFF. CDR3 sequence (DNA): TGTGCCAGCAGTAGGTATGAGCAGTTCTTC.

CDR3 sequence reads: CASSLVNRGRQSDYGYTF. The CDR3 DNA sequence: TGTGCCAGCAGCTTAGTGAACCGCGGACGGCAGAGCGACTATGGCTACACCTTC. The rearrangement joins TRBV11-2 to TRBJ1-2, with D uncertain. Germline V gene lookup returns CDR1 SGHAT and CDR2 FQNNGV. This CDR3 has 18 amino acids. V was shortened by 1 base and J by 3 bases, with 21 bases between the two germline ends. Variable domain in full (rest from reference TRBV11-2 and TRBJ1-2): EAGVAQSPRYKIIEKRQSVAFWCNPISGHATLYWYQQILGQGPKLLIQFQNNGVVDDSQLPKDRFSAERLKGVDSTLKIQPAKLEDSAVYLCASSLVNRGRQSDYGYTFGSGTRLTVV.

The chain carries TRBV28 and TRBJ2-3, with D possibly being TRBD1 (6 bases). The CDR3 contains 15 residues. The germline V gene encodes CDR1 MDHEN and CDR2 SYDVKM. V gave up 8 bases and J gave up 5 bases, with 20 bases separating them. The CDR3 region is CASSDPRGVLDTQYF. The CDR3 bases are TGTGCCAGCTCAGACCCCAGGGGAGTTTTAGATACGCAGTATTTT.

The rearrangement uses TRBV18 and TRBJ2-5; D remains ambiguous. Germline V gene lookup returns CDR1 KGHSH and CDR2 LQKENI. The CDR3 contains 13 residues. The germline V and J ends were trimmed by 0 bases and 1 base, with 3 bases remaining between them. DNA for the CDR3: TGTGCCAGCTCACCACCAGTCCAAGAGACCCAGTACTTC. This sequence encodes CASSPPVQETQYF.

The V call is TRBV6-1, the J call TRBJ1-1; the D gene is possibly TRBD1 (5 bases). CDR1 is MNHNS, CDR2 SASEGT, per germline. The V end lost 5 bases, the J end lost 14 bases, and 9 bases lay between the germline ends. This CDR3 is 9 amino acids long. The chain's CDR3 is CASSLPGFF. In DNA form, the CDR3 reads TGTGCCAGCAGTCTGCCAGGGTTCTTT.

This sequence joins TRBV7-2 and TRBJ1-1, with TRBD1 matching 8 bases. CDR1 is SGHTA and CDR2 is FQGNSA in the germline V gene. V lost 1 base to trimming and J lost 6 bases; unmatched junction nucleotides: 16. The CDR3 has 18 amino acids. The DNA of the CDR3 is TGTGCCAGCAGCTTAGGTTGGGCACAGGGGGTTTCTAGGGCTGAAGCTTTCTTT. It translates to CASSLGWAQGVSRAEAFF.

V and J are TRBV7-3 and TRBJ2-3; a possible D gene is TRBD2 (6 bases). The germline V gene encodes CDR1 SGHTA and CDR2 FQGTGA. Trimming pared 5 bases from V and 5 bases from J, leaving 14 bases between. This CDR3 is built from 14 residues. CDR3 protein: CASSRKLGGDTQYF. The CDR3 coding sequence is TGTGCCAGCAGCCGCAAGCTCGGGGGAGATACGCAGTATTTT.